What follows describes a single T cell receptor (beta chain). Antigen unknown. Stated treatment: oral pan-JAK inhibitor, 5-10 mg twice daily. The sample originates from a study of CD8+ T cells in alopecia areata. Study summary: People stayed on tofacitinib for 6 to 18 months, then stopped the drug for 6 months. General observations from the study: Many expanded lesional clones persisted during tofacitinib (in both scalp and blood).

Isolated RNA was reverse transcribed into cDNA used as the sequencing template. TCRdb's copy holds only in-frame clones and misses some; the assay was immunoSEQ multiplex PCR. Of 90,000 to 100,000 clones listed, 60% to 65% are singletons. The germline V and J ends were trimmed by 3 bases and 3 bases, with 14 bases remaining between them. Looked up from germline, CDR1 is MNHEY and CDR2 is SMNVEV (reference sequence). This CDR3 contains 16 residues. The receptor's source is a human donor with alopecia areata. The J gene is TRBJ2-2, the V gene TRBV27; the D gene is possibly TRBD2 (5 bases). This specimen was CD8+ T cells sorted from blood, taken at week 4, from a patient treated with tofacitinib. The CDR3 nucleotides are TGTGCCAGCAGTTTCCAAACTAGGATGTACACCGGGGAGCTGTTTTTT. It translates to CASSFQTRMYTGELFF.